These 30 T cell receptor gamma chains originate from one sample sequenced in a study of gamma delta lymphoproliferative disorders and STAT genes. Genomic DNA from isolated PBMCs served as the sequencing template. TCRdb called clones from the multiplex PCR reads again using CATT. The table lists about 2,200 gamma-chain clones, about 9.1% of them singletons, with about 60% in the top ten. Material: blood. The receptors were sampled from a human donor with gamma-delta T-cell large granular lymphocyte leukemia.

This clone has only a few counts. The limits of the CDR3 on the DNA are not certain, so only TCRdb's listed CDR3 is given. No call exists for the J gene, whereas the V gene is TRGV11. TRGV11 falls under the ORF class, with uncertain function. 12 amino acids form the CDR3, both terminal residues included. CDR3 sequence: CTTVPAGGRRLF.

By share of the sample, this clone is medium-sized (0.01 to 0.1%). No DNA is shown, since the ends of the CDR3 on it are uncertain; the CDR3 is the one TCRdb lists. The V gene is TRGV11, but the J gene lacks a call. TRGV11 qualifies as an ORF whose function is uncertain. The CDR3 contains 17 residues when both ends are counted. CDR3 sequence reads: CTTVPAGLGTRYYKKLF.

This clone was observed a few times. V is TRGV4 and J is TRGJ1 or TRGJ2. TCRdb carries no J gene annotation; the J gene was assigned here by matching the DNA with germline. V trimming: 3 bases; J trimming: 0 bases; junction bases outside the gene matches: 2. The germline gives CDR1 EGSTGY, CDR2 YDSYTSSV. There are 13 residues in the CDR3. CDR3 coding DNA: TGTGCCACCTGGGATCCGAATTATTATAAGAAACTCTTT. Its translation: CATWDPNYYKKLF.

This chain uses TRGV10 with TRGJ1 or TRGJ2. TCRdb leaves out the J gene; it was filled in here by matching the DNA to germline. TRGV10 is classed as an ORF, of uncertain function. Trimming took 11 bases from V and 7 from J; bases not matched to a gene: 15. The CDR3 totals 13 residues. The chain's CDR3 is CAAGGEGEYKKLF. DNA of the CDR3: TGTGCTGCGGGGGGAGAGGGGGAGTATAAGAAACTCTTT.

This clone showed up just a few times. This sample includes further DNA sequences coding for the same CDR3. This rearrangement joins TRGV4 to TRGJ1 or TRGJ2. TCRdb is silent on the J gene; assignment here came from matching the DNA to germline. Germline V gives CDR1 EGSTGY, CDR2 YDSYTSSV. V shed 0 bases and J 7 bases; nucleotides not matched to a gene: 6. The length of the CDR3 is 13 residues. CDR3 sequence: CATWDGPGYKKLF. DNA of the CDR3: TGTGCCACCTGGGATGGGCCGGGATATAAGAAACTCTTT.

The V and J genes are TRGV9 and TRGJ1 or TRGJ2. Germline matching of the DNA provided the J gene here, since TCRdb leaves it blank. The CDR3 loop spans 13 amino acids. Germline V gives CDR1 GITISATS, CDR2 ISYDGTV (reference sequence). V lost 1 base to trimming and J lost 4 bases; unmatched junction nucleotides: 4. In nucleotides, the CDR3 is TGTGCCTTGTGGGAGGTCAAATATTATAAGAAACTCTTT. Its translation: CALWEVKYYKKLF.

This clone has just a few counts. A far larger clone is one nucleotide away, so this likely arose from a read error. Other DNA sequences within the sample encode an identical CDR3. The DNA for the CDR3 is TGTGCCTTGTGGGAGCGACACCAACGAAATTATTATAAGAAACTTTTT. This translates into CALWERHQRNYYKKLF. For the V gene the call is TRGV9; the J gene has no call. CDR1 and CDR2 from the germline V gene are GITISATS and ISYDGTV (reference sequence). The CDR3 is made up of 16 amino acids.

The chain uses TRGV4 and TRGJ1 or TRGJ2. As TCRdb names no J gene, one was assigned here on the basis of a DNA match to germline. The CDR3 covers 14 residues. Trimming took 4 bases from V and 3 from J; bases not matched to a gene: 9. The germline CDR1 and CDR2 sequences are EGSTGY and YDSYTSSV. The CDR3 DNA sequence: TGTGCCACCTGGGACCCCGCTTGTTATTATAAGAAACTCTTT. Its protein product is CATWDPACYYKKLF.

By its share, this clone is medium-sized. No DNA is shown, since the ends of the CDR3 on it are uncertain; the CDR3 is the one TCRdb lists. The V gene corresponds to TRGV11; no J gene was called. TRGV11 is known as an ORF, though its function is uncertain. The CDR3 is 17 residues long, counting both termini. CDR3 in amino acids: CTTVPAGLSAFYYKKLF.

This chain joins TRGV2 and TRGJP2. The J gene is absent in TCRdb and was assigned here via DNA matching to germline. Germline loops: CDR1 EGSNGY, CDR2 YDSYNSKV. V trimming: 0 bases; J trimming: 3 bases; junction bases outside the gene matches: 4. The CDR3 is 15 amino acids. CDR3 loop: CATWDGRGSDWIKTF. For the CDR3, the DNA is TGTGCCACCTGGGACGGGCGAGGTAGTGATTGGATCAAGACGTTT.

There are a few counts of this clone. The chain carries TRGV5 and TRGJ1 or TRGJ2. TCRdb lists no J gene, so it was determined here by aligning the DNA to germline. The CDR3 has 13 amino acids. From germline, CDR1 is VINAFY and CDR2 YDVSNSKD. Trimming removed 4 bases from V and 2 bases from J; junction bases left unmatched: 5. CDR3 region: CATWDSDYYKKLF. For the CDR3, the DNA is TGTGCCACCTGGGATTCTGATTATTATAAGAAACTCTTT.

By share, this clone ranks as medium-sized. The chain recombines TRGV4 with TRGJ1 or TRGJ2. No J segment appears in TCRdb, so it was assigned here by matching the sequence to germline. Germline assignment: CDR1 EGSTGY and CDR2 YDSYTSSV. The CDR3 loop spans 12 amino acids. J lost 8 bases, V lost 6 bases, and 10 bases had no gene match. CDR3 sequence (DNA): TGTGCCACCTGGACCTTAAGGGATAAGAAACTCTTT. The encoded protein is CATWTLRDKKLF.

This clone is judged medium-sized (0.01 to 0.1%). In DNA form, the CDR3 reads TGTGCCACCTGGGACGGGAACTTTACCACTTATTATAAGAAACTCTTT. Protein: CATWDGNFTTYYKKLF. This chain joins TRGV2 and TRGJ1 or TRGJ2. Since TCRdb gives no J gene, matching the DNA to germline was used here to assign it. Germline lookup yields CDR1 EGSNGY and CDR2 YDSYNSKV. CDR3 length equals 16 residues. Trimming removed 0 bases from V and 3 bases from J; junction bases left unmatched: 11.

There are a few counts of this clone. This specimen includes other DNA sequences encoding the same CDR3. J is TRGJ1 or TRGJ2 and V is TRGV4. Here the J gene came from matching the DNA to germline, since TCRdb omits it. Trimming took 0 bases from V and 7 from J; bases not matched to a gene: 6. Germline V gene sequence: CDR1 EGSTGY, CDR2 YDSYTSSV. CDR3 length: 13 amino acids. The CDR3 is CATWDGLGYKKLF. For the CDR3, the DNA is TGTGCCACCTGGGATGGGCTTGGATATAAGAAACTCTTT.

A few counts support this clone. The chain combines TRGV8 with TRGJ1 or TRGJ2. Because TCRdb records no J gene, it was assigned here through a match of the DNA to germline. The CDR3 consists of 12 residues. Germline V gene sequence: CDR1 VENAVY, CDR2 YDSYNSRV. V dropped 3 bases and J dropped 5; count of bases not matched to a gene: 4. CDR3 amino acids: CATWDLDYKKLF. The CDR3 DNA sequence: TGTGCCACCTGGGATTTGGATTATAAGAAACTCTTT.

This chain joins TRGV8 and TRGJ1 or TRGJ2. As TCRdb names no J gene, one was assigned here on the basis of a DNA match to germline. The CDR3 has 16 residues. V trimming: 2 bases; J trimming: 0 bases; junction bases outside the gene matches: 10. Germline CDR1 VENAVY, CDR2 YDSYNSRV. In nucleotides, the CDR3 is TGTGCCACCTGGGATAAGGGGGGCCCGAATTATTATAAGAAACTCTTT. Translating it yields CATWDKGGPNYYKKLF.

Judged by abundance, this clone is medium-sized. J is TRGJ1 or TRGJ2 and V is TRGV10. The J gene was missing in TCRdb and was found by matching the end of the DNA to germline. TRGV10 is filed as an ORF, its function uncertain. This CDR3 spans 12 amino acids. V gave up 10 bases and J gave up 9 bases; unmatched junction bases: 13. The CDR3 sequence: CAAFVRGGKKLF. For the CDR3, the DNA is TGTGCTGCGTTTGTGCGGGGGGGTAAGAAACTCTTT.

The chain carries TRGV3 and TRGJ1 or TRGJ2. TCRdb lists no J gene, so it was determined here by aligning the DNA to germline. This CDR3 spans 14 amino acids. Per the germline V gene, CDR1 is VTNTFY and CDR2 is YDVSTARD (reference sequence). Losses at the gene ends were 2 bases for V and 9 bases for J; bases not matched to a gene: 13. The CDR3 is CATWDIIPQGKKLF. For the CDR3, the DNA is TGTGCCACCTGGGACATTATCCCTCAGGGTAAGAAACTCTTT.

This clone was detected a few times. Other DNA sequences in this sample translate to the same CDR3. This chain uses TRGV10 with TRGJ1 or TRGJ2. The J gene is not listed in TCRdb, so it was assigned here from a DNA match to germline. TRGV10 is an open reading frame, and its role is uncertain. This CDR3 comprises 12 residues. J gave up 3 bases and V 8 bases, and 5 bases lay outside the gene matches. CDR3 DNA sequence: TGTGCTGCGTGGGATTTTTATTATAAGAAACTCTTT. Its translation: CAAWDFYYKKLF.

This clone is medium-sized by share. The chain joins TRGV10 to TRGJP2. Here the J gene came from matching the DNA to germline, since TCRdb omits it. TRGV10 is flagged as an ORF with uncertain function. CDR3 length: 16 amino acids. J lost 1 base, V lost 8 bases, and 11 bases had no gene match. CDR3 sequence: CAAWEFKTSSDWIKTF. As DNA, the CDR3 is TGTGCTGCGTGGGAGTTCAAAACTAGTAGTGATTGGATCAAGACGTTT.

Points on this clone: It is unclear where the CDR3 begins or ends on the DNA, so no DNA is shown, and the CDR3 is as TCRdb lists it. Called V gene: TRGV11; the J gene was not called. TRGV11 is designated an ORF whose function remains uncertain. The CDR3 comprises 13 residues, both ends counted. The CDR3 spells CTTVPAPYYKKLF.

The table lists this clone with a few counts. The chain couples TRGV4 to TRGJ1 or TRGJ2. The J gene, missing from TCRdb, was assigned here through DNA to germline matching. V was clipped by 2 bases and J by 12 bases; unmatched bases: 4. Germline loops: CDR1 EGSTGY, CDR2 YDSYTSSV. The CDR3 extends over 10 amino acids. The CDR3 coding sequence is TGTGCCACCTGGGATGAGTTGAAACTCTTT. It translates to CATWDELKLF.

This clone appeared a few times. The sample holds other DNA sequences that translate to the same CDR3. The gene calls are TRGV4 and TRGJ1 or TRGJ2. TCRdb offers no J gene call, so here the DNA was matched to germline to obtain one. From germline, CDR1 is EGSTGY and CDR2 YDSYTSSV. The CDR3 has 14 residues. V lost 1 base, J lost 0 bases, and 3 bases stayed unmatched. The CDR3: CATWDGSNYYKKLF. In DNA form, the CDR3 reads TGTGCCACCTGGGATGGATCGAATTATTATAAGAAACTCTTT.

The chain combines TRGV3 with TRGJ1 or TRGJ2. Germline matching of the DNA provided the J gene here, since TCRdb leaves it blank. Germline V lookup: CDR1 VTNTFY, CDR2 YDVSTARD (reference sequence). V gave up 0 bases and J gave up 2 bases; unmatched junction bases: 10. CDR3 size: 16 residues. CDR3 region: CATWDRHPRDYYKKLF. Written as DNA, the CDR3 is TGTGCCACCTGGGACAGGCACCCCCGGGATTATTATAAGAAACTCTTT.

This clone is medium-sized (0.01 to 0.1%) by share. The chain joins TRGV10 to TRGJP1. The J gene is absent in TCRdb and was assigned here via DNA matching to germline. TRGV10 is an ORF, and what it does is uncertain. The CDR3 is 16 residues long. With V trimmed by 8 bases and J by 0 bases, 10 bases remained unmatched. CDR3 DNA sequence: TGTGCTGCGTGGGATTGGGCTTATACCACTGGTTGGTTCAAGATATTT. The encoded protein is CAAWDWAYTTGWFKIF.

A word on this clone: This sequence may be a read error, since a much larger clone differs from it by one base. Other nucleotide sequences from this sample produce the same CDR3. V is TRGV8 and J is TRGJ1 or TRGJ2. The J gene is not listed in TCRdb, so it was assigned here from a DNA match to germline. Germline values: CDR1 VENAVY, CDR2 YDSYNSRV. This CDR3 spans 13 amino acids. Trimming took 5 bases from V and 0 from J; bases not matched to a gene: 4. CDR3 DNA: TGTGCCACCTGGGTGCCGAATTATTATAAGAAACTCTTT. The encoded protein is CATWVPNYYKKLF.

In its sample, this clone was seen a few times. The chain combines TRGV3 with TRGJ1 or TRGJ2. The J gene, missing from TCRdb, was assigned here through DNA to germline matching. V lost 2 bases, J lost 12 bases, and 1 base stayed unmatched. CDR1 is VTNTFY, CDR2 YDVSTARD, per germline (reference sequence). The CDR3 extends over 9 amino acids. The CDR3 sequence: CATWDMKLF. CDR3 bases: TGTGCCACCTGGGACATGAAACTCTTT.

This clone was counted between two and nine times. The V call is TRGV8, the J call TRGJ1 or TRGJ2. Because TCRdb records no J gene, it was assigned here through a match of the DNA to germline. Germline CDR1 is VENAVY and CDR2 is YDSYNSRV. The CDR3 totals 13 residues. Trimming at V came to 0 bases and at J to 5 bases, leaving 4 bases not matched to a gene. CDR3 sequence reads: CATWDRPNYKKLF. For the CDR3, the DNA is TGTGCCACCTGGGATAGGCCGAATTATAAGAAACTCTTT.

A note on this clone: This sample also contains other DNA sequences that code for the same CDR3. The chain couples TRGV4 to TRGJ1 or TRGJ2. As TCRdb names no J gene, one was assigned here on the basis of a DNA match to germline. The germline V gene has CDR1 EGSTGY and CDR2 YDSYTSSV. This CDR3 has 12 residues. After removal of 1 base from V and 6 bases from J, the junction contained 3 bases not matched to a gene. The CDR3: CATWDGPYKKLF. CDR3 nucleotide sequence: TGTGCCACCTGGGATGGACCTTATAAGAAACTCTTT.

This clone showed up just a few times. It differs at one base from a far larger clone, so likely a read error. In the same sample, other DNA sequences code for this CDR3. V usage is TRGV9 and J usage is TRGJP. No J gene is reported in TCRdb; it was inferred here by comparing the DNA with germline. The CDR3 is 16 amino acids. Germline assignment: CDR1 GITISATS and CDR2 ISYDGTV (reference sequence). V shed 1 base, J shed 5 bases, and the junction held 2 bases outside the gene matches. The CDR3 nucleotides read TGTGCCTTGTGGGAGGTAGAAGAGTTGGGCAAAAAAATCAAGGTATTT. Residues: CALWEVEELGKKIKVF.